Listed below are T cell receptor beta chains from one sample, sequenced in a study of T cell repertoires in cytomegalovirus infection. TCRdb re-derived calls from the reads in MiXCR, one entry per CDR3 protein. The sample consists of approximately 250,000 distinct CDR3 sequences, approximately 7% of them appearing once. Sequencing used PBMCs. The receptors come from a human donor in good health (CMV status not recorded). Some clones in this sample may be carry-over from other donors' samples. Both conserved end residues are part of each CDR3. Fields, in order: D gene, J gene, clone size, CDR3 length, V gene, CDR3 DNA, CDR3 protein. D genes are given only for firm matches. For some rows the clone size is stated as once, few or many, or as a class when expanded; others skip it.

D gene: -; J gene: TRBJ2-2; clone size: many; CDR3 length: 11; V gene: TRBV12-3/TRBV12-4; CDR3 DNA: TGTGCCAGCACTCCCGACCGGGAGCTGTTTTTT; CDR3 protein: CASTPDRELFF
D gene: -; J gene: TRBJ2-6; clone size: many; CDR3 length: 15; V gene: TRBV5-1; CDR3 DNA: TGCGCCAGCAATCCCGGTAACTCTGGGGCCAACGTCCTGACTTTC; CDR3 protein: CASNPGNSGANVLTF
D gene: TRBD1; J gene: TRBJ1-5; clone size: many; CDR3 length: 13; V gene: TRBV7-9; CDR3 DNA: TGTGCCAGCAGCGGGACAGGCAATCAGCCCCAGCATTTT; CDR3 protein: CASSGTGNQPQHF
D gene: -; J gene: TRBJ2-1; clone size: many; CDR3 length: 13; V gene: TRBV2; CDR3 DNA: TGTGCCAGCCAAAACAGGGGGGGGAATGAGCAGTTCTTC; CDR3 protein: CASQNRGGNEQFF
D gene: -; J gene: TRBJ1-1; clone size: many; CDR3 length: 15; V gene: TRBV20-1; CDR3 DNA: TGCAGTGCTAGAGAGGGGGGCAAGGAACACCCTGAAGCTTTCTTT; CDR3 protein: CSAREGGKEHPEAFF
D gene: -; J gene: TRBJ2-3; clone size: few; CDR3 length: 17; V gene: TRBV25-1; CDR3 DNA: TGTGCCAGCAGTGATATGTCGAGACAGGCGGGCACAGATACGCAGTATTTT; CDR3 protein: CASSDMSRQAGTDTQYF
D gene: -; J gene: TRBJ1-1; clone size: many; CDR3 length: 11; V gene: TRBV7-2; CDR3 DNA: TGTGCCAGCAGCTTTCGGACTGAAGCTTTCTTT; CDR3 protein: CASSFRTEAFF
D gene: TRBD1; J gene: TRBJ1-5; clone size: many; CDR3 length: 16; V gene: TRBV7-2; CDR3 DNA: TGTGCCAGCAGCTTAGGGGGGGGACAGGGCAATCAGCCCCAGCATTTT; CDR3 protein: CASSLGGGQGNQPQHF
D gene: TRBD2; J gene: TRBJ2-2; clone size: many; CDR3 length: 15; V gene: TRBV27; CDR3 DNA: TGTGCCAGCAACCTAGCCGGGGGGGACACCGGGGAGCTGTTTTTT; CDR3 protein: CASNLAGGDTGELFF
D gene: -; J gene: TRBJ1-5; clone size: few; CDR3 length: 15; V gene: TRBV20-1; CDR3 DNA: TGCAGTGCTAGAGATGGCCAGGCGGTCAATCAGCCCCAGCATTTT; CDR3 protein: CSARDGQAVNQPQHF
D gene: -; J gene: TRBJ1-1; clone size: many; CDR3 length: 12; V gene: TRBV28; CDR3 DNA: TGTGCCAGCCTGGCCATGAACACTGAAGCTTTCTTT; CDR3 protein: CASLAMNTEAFF
D gene: -; J gene: TRBJ2-3; clone size: many; CDR3 length: 17; V gene: TRBV10-3; CDR3 DNA: TGTGCCATCAGTGAGTCGTATTCGGGGACTAGCACAGATACGCAGTATTTT; CDR3 protein: CAISESYSGTSTDTQYF
D gene: -; J gene: TRBJ2-5; clone size: many; CDR3 length: 13; V gene: TRBV11-2; CDR3 DNA: TGTGCCAGCAGCTTAGATCTGTGGGAGACCCAGTACTTC; CDR3 protein: CASSLDLWETQYF
D gene: -; J gene: TRBJ2-2; clone size: many; CDR3 length: 14; V gene: TRBV2; CDR3 DNA: TGTGCCAGCAGTGAAGTTAGACAGTCCGGGGAGCTGTTTTTT; CDR3 protein: CASSEVRQSGELFF
D gene: -; J gene: TRBJ2-7; clone size: -; CDR3 length: 14; V gene: TRBV29-1; CDR3 DNA: TGCAGCGTTGGAAATAAGGACGGGACCTACGAGCAGTACTTC; CDR3 protein: CSVGNKDGTYEQYF
D gene: -; J gene: TRBJ2-7; clone size: many; CDR3 length: 14; V gene: TRBV7-8; CDR3 DNA: TGTGCCAGCAGCCCCGGGTGGGGCCAAGACGAGCAGTACTTC; CDR3 protein: CASSPGWGQDEQYF
D gene: TRBD2; J gene: TRBJ2-7; clone size: many; CDR3 length: 15; V gene: TRBV7-2; CDR3 DNA: TGTGCCAGCAGCGGGGGGGTTGGACTGACGTACGAGCAGTACTTC; CDR3 protein: CASSGGVGLTYEQYF
D gene: -; J gene: TRBJ1-4; clone size: many; CDR3 length: 14; V gene: TRBV6-2/TRBV6-3; CDR3 DNA: TGTGCCAGCAGTTTTAGCCGACTTAATGAAAAACTGTTTTTT; CDR3 protein: CASSFSRLNEKLFF
D gene: -; J gene: TRBJ1-1; clone size: -; CDR3 length: 14; V gene: TRBV29-1; CDR3 DNA: TGCAGCGTTGTGGCGGGGCCGATGAACACTGAAGCTTTCTTT; CDR3 protein: CSVVAGPMNTEAFF
D gene: -; J gene: TRBJ2-1; clone size: many; CDR3 length: 16; V gene: TRBV4-2; CDR3 DNA: TGTGCCAGCAGCCAAGACGACGGGGAATCATACAATGAGCAGTTCTTC; CDR3 protein: CASSQDDGESYNEQFF
D gene: -; J gene: TRBJ1-2; clone size: many; CDR3 length: 12; V gene: TRBV20-1; CDR3 DNA: TGCAGTGCTATAAAGGGAATCGATGGCTACACCTTC; CDR3 protein: CSAIKGIDGYTF
D gene: -; J gene: TRBJ2-3; clone size: many; CDR3 length: 14; V gene: TRBV12-3/TRBV12-4; CDR3 DNA: TGTGCCAGCAGCCCGGGACGTGGCACAGATACGCAGTATTTT; CDR3 protein: CASSPGRGTDTQYF
D gene: TRBD1; J gene: TRBJ2-7; clone size: few; CDR3 length: 14; V gene: TRBV29-1; CDR3 DNA: TGCAGCGTTGCCCGCGGGACAGGGCTGGTCGAGCAGTACTTC; CDR3 protein: CSVARGTGLVEQYF
D gene: -; J gene: TRBJ1-1; clone size: -; CDR3 length: 15; V gene: TRBV9; CDR3 DNA: TGTGCCAGCAGCCCCCACACCAGGGAATTCACTGAAGCTTTCTTT; CDR3 protein: CASSPHTREFTEAFF
D gene: -; J gene: TRBJ1-3; clone size: many; CDR3 length: 12; V gene: TRBV7-2; CDR3 DNA: TGTGCCAGCAGCCCTCCGACACGGACCATATATTTT; CDR3 protein: CASSPPTRTIYF
D gene: TRBD1; J gene: TRBJ1-4; clone size: many; CDR3 length: 14; V gene: TRBV7-9; CDR3 DNA: TGTGCCAGCAGCCGGACAGGCGATAATGAAAAACTGTTTTTT; CDR3 protein: CASSRTGDNEKLFF
D gene: -; J gene: TRBJ1-1; clone size: many; CDR3 length: 14; V gene: TRBV14; CDR3 DNA: TGTGCCAGCAGCCCCCGAGGGGTGAACACTGAAGCTTTCTTT; CDR3 protein: CASSPRGVNTEAFF
D gene: -; J gene: TRBJ1-2; clone size: many; CDR3 length: 16; V gene: TRBV2; CDR3 DNA: TGTGCCAGCAGTGAAGGGGACACGGCCGTCCCCTGGGGCTACACCTTC; CDR3 protein: CASSEGDTAVPWGYTF
D gene: -; J gene: TRBJ2-5; clone size: many; CDR3 length: 14; V gene: TRBV5-1; CDR3 DNA: TGCGCCAGCAGCTTGCAGACCCGCCAAGAGACCCAGTACTTC; CDR3 protein: CASSLQTRQETQYF
D gene: -; J gene: TRBJ1-2; clone size: many; CDR3 length: 14; V gene: TRBV7-2; CDR3 DNA: TGTGCCAGCAGCCAACAACGCGGGAACTATGGCTACACCTTC; CDR3 protein: CASSQQRGNYGYTF
D gene: -; J gene: TRBJ1-4; clone size: many; CDR3 length: 17; V gene: TRBV28; CDR3 DNA: TGTGCCAGCAGTTTAGTGGGGGCGGCGGAAACTAATGAAAAACTGTTTTTT; CDR3 protein: CASSLVGAAETNEKLFF
D gene: TRBD1; J gene: TRBJ2-1; clone size: many; CDR3 length: 16; V gene: TRBV28; CDR3 DNA: TGTGCCAGCAGTGGGGCCGGGACAGGGGCTTACAATGAGCAGTTCTTC; CDR3 protein: CASSGAGTGAYNEQFF
D gene: -; J gene: TRBJ1-1; clone size: few; CDR3 length: 14; V gene: TRBV20-1; CDR3 DNA: TGCAGTGCTAGAGTCGAGGGCCCGGCCACTGAAGCTTTCTTT; CDR3 protein: CSARVEGPATEAFF
D gene: TRBD1; J gene: TRBJ2-7; clone size: many; CDR3 length: 14; V gene: TRBV6-2/TRBV6-3; CDR3 DNA: TGTGCCAGCAGTCCCGGGACAGGGAGTCTCGAGCAGTACTTC; CDR3 protein: CASSPGTGSLEQYF
D gene: TRBD1; J gene: TRBJ1-1; clone size: few; CDR3 length: 15; V gene: TRBV20-1; CDR3 DNA: TGCAGTGCTACAGAAGACAGGGGGCCTGAAATGGGAGCTTTCTTT; CDR3 protein: CSATEDRGPEMGAFF
D gene: -; J gene: TRBJ2-7; clone size: many; CDR3 length: 15; V gene: TRBV20-1; CDR3 DNA: TGCAGTGCCACAGAGCTGAAGGTCTCCCCCTACGAGCAGTACTTC; CDR3 protein: CSATELKVSPYEQYF
D gene: -; J gene: TRBJ2-5; clone size: few; CDR3 length: 13; V gene: TRBV6-1; CDR3 DNA: TGTGCCTCCTCTCGGGGAGTGGAGGAGACCCAGTACTTC; CDR3 protein: CASSRGVEETQYF
D gene: -; J gene: TRBJ1-5; clone size: few; CDR3 length: 15; V gene: TRBV7-2; CDR3 DNA: TGTGCCAGCAGCCTCCGGGACAACGAGGTTCAGCCCCAGCATTTT; CDR3 protein: CASSLRDNEVQPQHF
D gene: -; J gene: TRBJ1-4; clone size: -; CDR3 length: 14; V gene: TRBV30; CDR3 DNA: TGTGCCTGGAGTGTTTGGGGCACTGGTGAAAAACTGTTTTTT; CDR3 protein: CAWSVWGTGEKLFF